The rows below give T cell receptor beta chains drawn from one sample of a study of OX40 agonist ivuxolimab in advanced cancers. Sequenced by immunoSEQ multiplex PCR; TCRdb stores in-frame clones only, minus some. The table includes approximately 89,000 clones, approximately 88% detected once. Specimen: CD4+ or CD8+ T cells sorted from blood, collected in a trial of the OX40 agonist ivuxolimab. The receptors were sampled from an adult with an advanced solid tumor such as melanoma, head and neck, liver or kidney cancer. The CDR3 runs from the conserved cysteine through the conserved F or W. Fields, in order: D gene, J gene, clone size, V gene, CDR3 length, CDR3 protein, CDR3 DNA. A D gene is named only where the DNA matches it firmly. Clone size appears in some rows only: once, few, many, or a class for an expanded clone.

d_gene: TRBD1; j_gene: TRBJ1-1; abundance: NA; v_gene: TRBV5-1; len: 15; CDR3aa: CASSFRTGMNTEAFF; CDR3nt: TGCGCCAGCAGCTTTCGGACAGGGATGAACACTGAAGCTTTCTTT
d_gene: NA; j_gene: TRBJ2-1; abundance: NA; v_gene: TRBV5-4; len: 13; CDR3aa: CASSLVKGGEQFF; CDR3nt: TGTGCCAGCAGCTTGGTTAAGGGGGGTGAGCAGTTCTTC
d_gene: NA; j_gene: TRBJ1-5; abundance: NA; v_gene: TRBV29-1; len: 13; CDR3aa: CSVATDGDQPQHF; CDR3nt: TGCAGCGTTGCCACAGACGGGGACCAGCCCCAGCATTTT
d_gene: TRBD1; j_gene: TRBJ1-2; abundance: once; v_gene: TRBV7-9; len: 13; CDR3aa: CASSPGAGGGYTF; CDR3nt: TGTGCCAGCAGCCCGGGCGCAGGGGGTGGCTACACCTTC
d_gene: NA; j_gene: TRBJ1-1; abundance: NA; v_gene: TRBV6-6; len: 14; CDR3aa: CASSPVGKNTEAFF; CDR3nt: TGTGCCAGCAGCCCCGTAGGGAAGAACACTGAAGCTTTCTTT
d_gene: NA; j_gene: TRBJ2-7; abundance: NA; v_gene: TRBV28; len: 13; CDR3aa: CASSHGRLYEQYF; CDR3nt: TGTGCCAGCAGTCACGGGCGGCTCTACGAGCAGTACTTC
d_gene: NA; j_gene: TRBJ1-5; abundance: NA; v_gene: TRBV10-3; len: 16; CDR3aa: CAISEFNRVSNQPQHF; CDR3nt: TGTGCCATCAGTGAGTTCAACAGGGTTAGCAATCAGCCCCAGCATTTT
d_gene: NA; j_gene: TRBJ2-5; abundance: NA; v_gene: TRBV6-5; len: 14; CDR3aa: CASSYGTRVETQYF; CDR3nt: TGTGCCAGCAGTTACGGGACCCGGGTCGAGACCCAGTACTTC
d_gene: NA; j_gene: TRBJ1-1; abundance: NA; v_gene: TRBV9; len: 15; CDR3aa: CASSPRSAMNTEAFF; CDR3nt: TGTGCCAGCAGCCCCCGATCTGCAATGAACACTGAAGCTTTCTTT
d_gene: NA; j_gene: TRBJ2-1; abundance: NA; v_gene: TRBV5-1; len: 15; CDR3aa: CASSFRGPSYNEQFF; CDR3nt: TGCGCCAGCAGCTTCCGGGGGCCATCCTACAATGAGCAGTTCTTC
d_gene: TRBD1; j_gene: TRBJ1-2; abundance: NA; v_gene: TRBV5-4; len: 14; CDR3aa: CASSPAGQNYGYTF; CDR3nt: TGTGCCAGCAGCCCCGCGGGACAGAATTATGGCTACACCTTC
d_gene: NA; j_gene: TRBJ2-5; abundance: NA; v_gene: TRBV10-3; len: 14; CDR3aa: CAISESRGGETQYF; CDR3nt: TGTGCCATCAGTGAGTCTAGAGGAGGAGAGACCCAGTACTTC
d_gene: TRBD1; j_gene: TRBJ1-2; abundance: NA; v_gene: TRBV5-4; len: 14; CDR3aa: CASSSGQGGYGYTF; CDR3nt: TGTGCCAGCAGCTCGGGACAGGGGGGCTATGGCTACACCTTC
d_gene: NA; j_gene: TRBJ1-2; abundance: NA; v_gene: TRBV19; len: 12; CDR3aa: CASSIVGDGQLF; CDR3nt: TGTGCCAGTAGTATAGTTGGGGATGGACAGCTCTTC
d_gene: NA; j_gene: TRBJ2-3; abundance: NA; v_gene: TRBV15; len: 16; CDR3aa: CATSRGGSGGTDTQYF; CDR3nt: TGTGCCACCAGCAGAGGGGGTAGTGGGGGCACAGATACGCAGTATTTT
d_gene: TRBD1; j_gene: TRBJ2-3; abundance: NA; v_gene: TRBV2; len: 16; CDR3aa: CASSPPGQGFADTQYF; CDR3nt: TGTGCCAGCAGTCCACCGGGACAGGGATTCGCAGATACGCAGTATTTT
d_gene: NA; j_gene: TRBJ1-1; abundance: NA; v_gene: TRBV9; len: 15; CDR3aa: CASSVGTSENTEAFF; CDR3nt: TGTGCCAGCAGCGTAGGGACAAGTGAAAACACTGAAGCTTTCTTT
d_gene: NA; j_gene: TRBJ2-5; abundance: NA; v_gene: TRBV16; len: 13; CDR3aa: CASSRVTQGTQYF; CDR3nt: TGTGCCAGCAGCCGTGTGACCCAAGGGACCCAGTACTTC
d_gene: NA; j_gene: TRBJ2-5; abundance: NA; v_gene: TRBV2; len: 11; CDR3aa: CASNREETQYF; CDR3nt: TGTGCCAGCAACAGGGAAGAGACCCAGTACTTC
d_gene: NA; j_gene: TRBJ1-2; abundance: NA; v_gene: TRBV4-3; len: 12; CDR3aa: CASSPGDYGYTF; CDR3nt: TGCGCCAGCAGCCCGGGGGACTATGGCTACACCTTC
d_gene: NA; j_gene: TRBJ2-7; abundance: NA; v_gene: TRBV20-1; len: 11; CDR3aa: CSARDLGVRYF; CDR3nt: TGCAGTGCTAGAGATCTGGGAGTGCGGTACTTC
d_gene: NA; j_gene: TRBJ2-7; abundance: few; v_gene: TRBV19; len: 12; CDR3aa: CASSIEEGEQYF; CDR3nt: TGTGCCAGTAGTATAGAGGAGGGCGAGCAGTACTTC
d_gene: NA; j_gene: TRBJ2-5; abundance: NA; v_gene: TRBV2; len: 11; CDR3aa: CASTRRETQYF; CDR3nt: TGTGCCAGCACTCGTCGCGAGACCCAGTACTTC
d_gene: NA; j_gene: TRBJ1-1; abundance: NA; v_gene: TRBV5-5; len: 17; CDR3aa: CASSLGFKSGVSTEAFF; CDR3nt: TGTGCCAGCAGCTTGGGGTTTAAGTCCGGCGTCTCAACTGAAGCTTTCTTT
d_gene: NA; j_gene: TRBJ1-1; abundance: NA; v_gene: TRBV29-1; len: 11; CDR3aa: CSAGGSTEAFF; CDR3nt: TGCAGCGCTGGCGGGAGCACTGAAGCTTTCTTT
d_gene: TRBD2; j_gene: TRBJ2-1; abundance: NA; v_gene: TRBV19; len: 13; CDR3aa: CASSPTSTNEQFF; CDR3nt: TGTGCCAGTAGTCCGACTAGCACCAATGAGCAGTTCTTC
d_gene: TRBD1; j_gene: TRBJ2-7; abundance: NA; v_gene: TRBV5-1; len: 14; CDR3aa: CASSSGTGFYEQYF; CDR3nt: TGCGCCAGCAGTTCCGGGACAGGTTTTTACGAGCAGTACTTC
d_gene: TRBD2; j_gene: TRBJ2-5; abundance: NA; v_gene: TRBV5-4; len: 15; CDR3aa: CASSSGLAVQETQYF; CDR3nt: TGTGCCAGCAGTTCCGGACTAGCGGTACAAGAGACCCAGTACTTC
d_gene: NA; j_gene: TRBJ1-1; abundance: once; v_gene: TRBV4-1; len: 15; CDR3aa: CASSQVSLRYTEAFF; CDR3nt: TGCGCCAGCAGCCAAGTCTCCCTCAGATACACTGAAGCTTTCTTT
d_gene: NA; j_gene: TRBJ2-7; abundance: NA; v_gene: TRBV28; len: 12; CDR3aa: CASKVGSGEQYF; CDR3nt: TGTGCCAGCAAAGTTGGGTCCGGCGAGCAGTACTTC
d_gene: NA; j_gene: TRBJ2-7; abundance: NA; v_gene: TRBV25-1; len: 12; CDR3aa: CASSPVTYEQYF; CDR3nt: TGTGCCAGCAGTCCCGTCACCTACGAGCAGTACTTC
d_gene: NA; j_gene: TRBJ1-2; abundance: NA; v_gene: TRBV6-4; len: 13; CDR3aa: CASGPGSGYGYTF; CDR3nt: TGTGCCAGCGGTCCGGGATCGGGCTATGGCTACACCTTC
d_gene: NA; j_gene: TRBJ1-5; abundance: NA; v_gene: TRBV18; len: 16; CDR3aa: CASSPRAISRNQPQHF; CDR3nt: TGTGCCAGCTCACCAAGGGCGATTTCACGTAATCAGCCCCAGCATTTT
d_gene: NA; j_gene: TRBJ1-3; abundance: NA; v_gene: TRBV28; len: 16; CDR3aa: CASSFPGLFSGNTIYF; CDR3nt: TGTGCCAGCAGTTTCCCAGGGCTCTTCTCTGGAAACACCATATATTTT
d_gene: NA; j_gene: TRBJ1-2; abundance: NA; v_gene: TRBV5-4; len: 13; CDR3aa: CASSLDSDYGYTF; CDR3nt: TGTGCCAGCAGCTTGGACAGCGACTATGGCTACACCTTC
d_gene: TRBD1; j_gene: TRBJ1-2; abundance: NA; v_gene: TRBV28; len: 13; CDR3aa: CASSRLQGTGYTF; CDR3nt: TGTGCCAGCAGTCGTTTACAGGGGACCGGCTACACCTTC
d_gene: NA; j_gene: TRBJ1-3; abundance: NA; v_gene: TRBV18; len: 14; CDR3aa: CASSPVGLGNTIYF; CDR3nt: TGTGCCAGCTCACCGGTCGGACTAGGAAACACCATATATTTT
d_gene: NA; j_gene: TRBJ2-7; abundance: NA; v_gene: TRBV5-1; len: 14; CDR3aa: CASSLGPGPYEQYF; CDR3nt: TGCGCCAGCAGCTTGGGCCCGGGTCCGTACGAGCAGTACTTC
d_gene: NA; j_gene: TRBJ2-7; abundance: NA; v_gene: TRBV14; len: 14; CDR3aa: CASSPGDTTYEQYF; CDR3nt: TGTGCCAGCAGCCCGGGGGACACCACCTACGAGCAGTACTTC
d_gene: TRBD2; j_gene: TRBJ2-1; abundance: once; v_gene: TRBV5-4; len: 17; CDR3aa: CASRSGGTSESYNEQFF; CDR3nt: TGTGCCAGCCGTAGCGGGGGGACCTCCGAATCCTACAATGAGCAGTTCTTC
d_gene: NA; j_gene: TRBJ1-5; abundance: NA; v_gene: TRBV28; len: 17; CDR3aa: CASSLVPGGGGNQPQHF; CDR3nt: TGTGCCAGCAGTTTAGTTCCCGGGGGGGGTGGCAATCAGCCCCAGCATTTT
d_gene: NA; j_gene: TRBJ2-1; abundance: NA; v_gene: TRBV14; len: 14; CDR3aa: CASDSAGGYNEQFF; CDR3nt: TGTGCCAGTGACTCCGCCGGGGGCTACAATGAGCAGTTCTTC
d_gene: NA; j_gene: TRBJ1-1; abundance: few; v_gene: TRBV6-1; len: 13; CDR3aa: CASSAERDTEAFF; CDR3nt: TGTGCCAGCAGTGCCGAGAGGGACACTGAAGCTTTCTTT
d_gene: TRBD1; j_gene: TRBJ2-1; abundance: NA; v_gene: TRBV5-1; len: 13; CDR3aa: CASSDDRVWEQFF; CDR3nt: TGCGCCAGCAGCGACGACAGGGTTTGGGAGCAGTTCTTC
d_gene: TRBD1; j_gene: TRBJ1-2; abundance: NA; v_gene: TRBV6-5; len: 16; CDR3aa: CASSYFRTGGSYGYTF; CDR3nt: TGTGCCAGCAGTTACTTTAGGACAGGGGGCAGCTATGGCTACACCTTC
d_gene: NA; j_gene: TRBJ2-7; abundance: NA; v_gene: TRBV28; len: 14; CDR3aa: CASSLGAALYEQYF; CDR3nt: TGTGCCAGCAGCCTAGGTGCGGCCCTCTACGAGCAGTACTTC
d_gene: NA; j_gene: TRBJ1-3; abundance: NA; v_gene: TRBV7-2; len: 16; CDR3aa: CASSLDLLISGNTIYF; CDR3nt: TGTGCCAGCAGCTTAGACCTCCTGATCTCTGGAAACACCATATATTTT
d_gene: NA; j_gene: TRBJ2-3; abundance: NA; v_gene: TRBV2; len: 15; CDR3aa: CASSGERVSTDTQYF; CDR3nt: TGTGCCAGCAGTGGGGAGAGGGTATCCACAGATACGCAGTATTTT